Reported below is one T cell receptor beta chain. TCRdb's copy holds only in-frame clones and misses some; the assay was immunoSEQ multiplex PCR. Here the sample spans some 89,000 clones, roughly 93% being singletons. The sample belongs to a study of T cell changes during pregnancy in multiple sclerosis. The sequence came from a female donor with multiple sclerosis, enrolled in a pregnancy study. This material consisted of peripheral blood, taken in the third trimester of pregnancy.

The CDR3 is CASSLENTYNEQFF. DNA for the CDR3: TGCGCCAGCAGCTTGGAAAACACCTACAATGAGCAGTTCTTC. This chain connects TRBV5-1 to TRBJ2-1; D unclear. The CDR3 totals 14 residues. Germline V gene data show CDR1 as SGHRS and CDR2 as YFSETQ. V was pared by 0 bases and J by 2 bases, with 6 bases between.